This TCR beta chain was observed in a study of T cells in Graves' hyperthyroidism and ophthalmopathy. RNA transcripts served as the template for amplifying TCR beta CDR3 regions. The TCR CDR3 was amplified in a first-round RT-PCR using the HTBI primer set. TCRdb analysed the multiplex PCR reads with MiXCR anew, one entry per CDR3 protein. The data show fewer than 350,000 distinct CDR3 sequences, with 15% to 20% seen just once and about 14% held by the top ten. This clonotype was seen ten or more times. The germline V and J ends were trimmed by 0 bases and 8 bases, with 14 bases remaining between them. The CDR3 consists of 14 residues. Germline V CDR1 and CDR2: SGHRS, YFSETQ.

This chain joins TRBV5-1 and TRBJ1-2; D remains ambiguous. This clonotype was obtained from a woman aged 40-49 years with Graves' ophthalmopathy. The specimen sequenced was blood. The CDR3 bases are TGCGCCAGCAGCTTGGCCTGGGAACCTAGGGGCTACACCTTC. This codes for CASSLAWEPRGYTF.